This T cell receptor delta chain was captured by sequencing in a study of γδ T cells in repeated Plasmodium falciparum infection. Study-wide points: Vdelta2-negative gammadelta repertoires appeared less diverse and less shared in Malian than Australian children.

Flow sorting of PBMC yielded separate Vgamma9/Vdelta2+ and Vdelta2-negative gammadelta T cell populations for bulk repertoire analysis. Deletions cut 6 bases from V and 2 bases from J, with 28 bases between. CDR3 length: 19 residues. Germline V lookup: CDR1 TSWWSYY, CDR2 QGS. A remark on this clone: Its antigen remains unknown. A far bigger clonotype differs at one base, so this is likely a read error. Other DNA sequences of this sample code for an identical CDR3.

TCRdb re-analyzed the multiplex PCR reads via CATT. This sample yields tens of thousands of delta-chain clones, of which 0.9% to 1% are seen a single time; 7.5% to 10% belongs to the top ten. The receptor was isolated from a pool of human donors (malaria-infected and uninfected, not separated). Sequencing was done on a sample of gamma-delta T cells from blood. This chain uses TRDV1 with TRDJ1; D might be TRDD3 (5 bases). Assignment of the J gene here rests on matching the DNA to germline, because TCRdb gives none. In DNA form, the CDR3 reads TGTGCTCTTGGAGCCTCAAAGGCTTCTGAGGGATCCCCTACCGATAAACTCATCTTT. This sequence encodes CALGASKASEGSPTDKLIF.